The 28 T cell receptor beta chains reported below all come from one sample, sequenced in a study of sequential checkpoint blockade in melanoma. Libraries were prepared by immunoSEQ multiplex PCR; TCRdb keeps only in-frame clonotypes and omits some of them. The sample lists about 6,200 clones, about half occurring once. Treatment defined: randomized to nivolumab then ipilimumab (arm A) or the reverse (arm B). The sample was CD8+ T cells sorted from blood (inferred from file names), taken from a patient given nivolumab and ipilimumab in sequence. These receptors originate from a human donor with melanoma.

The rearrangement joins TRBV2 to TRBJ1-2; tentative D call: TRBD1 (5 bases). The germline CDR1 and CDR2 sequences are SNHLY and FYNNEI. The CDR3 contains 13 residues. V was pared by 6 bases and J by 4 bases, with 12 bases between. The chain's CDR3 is CASSGRVAYGYTF. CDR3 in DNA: TGTGCCAGCAGCGGCAGGGTTGCCTATGGCTACACCTTC.

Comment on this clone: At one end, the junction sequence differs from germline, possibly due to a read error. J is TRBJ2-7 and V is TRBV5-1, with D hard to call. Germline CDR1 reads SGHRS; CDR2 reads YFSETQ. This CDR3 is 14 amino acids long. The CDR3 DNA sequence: TGTGCCAGCAGCTTGGGATTTAGCTCCTACGAGCAGTACTTC. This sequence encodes CASSLGFSSYEQYF. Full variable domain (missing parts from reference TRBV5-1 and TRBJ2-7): KAGVTQTPRYLIKTRGQQVTLSCSPISGHRSVSWYQQTPGQGLQFLFEYFSETQRNKGNFPGRFSGRQFSNSRSEMNVSTLELGDSALYLCASSLGFSSYEQYFGPGTRLTVT.

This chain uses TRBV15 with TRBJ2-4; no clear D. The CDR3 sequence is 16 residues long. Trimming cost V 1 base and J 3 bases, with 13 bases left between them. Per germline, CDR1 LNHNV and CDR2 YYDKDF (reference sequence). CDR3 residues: CATSRVPYDGKNIQYF. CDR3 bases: TGTGCCACCAGCAGAGTCCCCTACGATGGCAAAAACATTCAGTACTTC.

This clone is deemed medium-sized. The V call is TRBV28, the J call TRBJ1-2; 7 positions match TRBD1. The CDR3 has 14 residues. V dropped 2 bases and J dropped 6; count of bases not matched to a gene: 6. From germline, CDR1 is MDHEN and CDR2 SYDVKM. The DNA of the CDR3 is TGTGCCAGCAGTTTAGGAGGGGGCTGGGATGGCTACACCTTC. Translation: CASSLGGGWDGYTF.

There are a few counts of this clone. CDR3 DNA sequence: TGTGCCAGCAGCACTGACAGGGTCTCCTACGAGCAGTACTTC. Its translation is CASSTDRVSYEQYF. The chain joins TRBV28 to TRBJ2-7; 7 nucleotides align to TRBD1. V was pared by 6 bases and J by 0 bases, with 5 bases of the junction left unmatched. This CDR3 is built from 14 residues. The germline V gene has CDR1 MDHEN and CDR2 SYDVKM. The entire variable domain, with the rest obtained from reference TRBV28 and TRBJ2-7, is as follows: DVKVTQSSRYLVKRTGEKVFLECVQDMDHENMFWYRQDPGLGLRLIYFSYDVKMKEKGDIPEGYSVSREKKERFSLILESASTNQTSMYLCASSTDRVSYEQYFGPGTRLTVT.

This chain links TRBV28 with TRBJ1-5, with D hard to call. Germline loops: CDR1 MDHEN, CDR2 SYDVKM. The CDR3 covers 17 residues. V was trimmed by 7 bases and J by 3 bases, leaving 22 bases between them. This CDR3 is CASTHPPPGESNQPQHF. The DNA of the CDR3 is TGTGCCAGCACTCATCCCCCCCCGGGAGAATCCAATCAGCCCCAGCATTTT.

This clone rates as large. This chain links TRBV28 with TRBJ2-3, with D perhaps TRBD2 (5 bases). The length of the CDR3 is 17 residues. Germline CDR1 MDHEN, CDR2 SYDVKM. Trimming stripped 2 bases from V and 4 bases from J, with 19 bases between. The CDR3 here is CASSLELLPSLPDTQYF. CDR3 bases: TGTGCCAGCAGTTTAGAGTTACTACCTAGCCTCCCAGATACGCAGTATTTT.

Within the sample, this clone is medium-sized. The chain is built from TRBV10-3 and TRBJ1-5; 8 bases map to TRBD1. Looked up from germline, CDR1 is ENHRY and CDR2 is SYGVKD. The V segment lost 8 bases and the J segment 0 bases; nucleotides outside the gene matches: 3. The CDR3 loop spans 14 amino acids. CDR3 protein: CAIGTGDSNQPQHF. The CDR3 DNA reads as TGTGCCATCGGGACAGGAGATAGCAATCAGCCCCAGCATTTT.

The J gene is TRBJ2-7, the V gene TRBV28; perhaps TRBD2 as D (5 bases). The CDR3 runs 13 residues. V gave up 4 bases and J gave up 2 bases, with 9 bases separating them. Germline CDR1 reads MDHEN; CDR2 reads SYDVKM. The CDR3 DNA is TGTGCCAGCAGTTACGGGGTGACCTACGAGCAGTACTTC. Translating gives CASSYGVTYEQYF.

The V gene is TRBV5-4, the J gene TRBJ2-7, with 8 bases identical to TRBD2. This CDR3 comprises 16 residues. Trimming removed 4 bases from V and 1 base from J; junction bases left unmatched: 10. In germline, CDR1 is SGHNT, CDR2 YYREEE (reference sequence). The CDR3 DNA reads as TGTGCCAGCAGCCAAGTGCCGGGGGGGCTGTCCTACGAGCAGTACTTC. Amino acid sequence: CASSQVPGGLSYEQYF.

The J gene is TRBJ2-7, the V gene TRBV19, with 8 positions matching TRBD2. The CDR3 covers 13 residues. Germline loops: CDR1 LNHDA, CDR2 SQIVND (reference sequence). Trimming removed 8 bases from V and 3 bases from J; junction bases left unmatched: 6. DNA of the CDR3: TGTGCCAGTCCCGGGGGGGGGCTCTACGAGCAGTACTTC. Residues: CASPGGGLYEQYF.

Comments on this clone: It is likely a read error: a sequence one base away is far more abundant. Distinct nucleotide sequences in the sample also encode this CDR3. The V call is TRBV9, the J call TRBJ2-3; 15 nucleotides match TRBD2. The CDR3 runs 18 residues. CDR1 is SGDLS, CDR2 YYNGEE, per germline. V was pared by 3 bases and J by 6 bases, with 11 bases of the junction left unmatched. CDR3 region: CASSDGTSGGKGADTQYF. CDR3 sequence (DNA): TGTGCCAGCAGCGATGGGACTAGCGGGGGGAAAGGGGCGGATACGCAGTATTTT.

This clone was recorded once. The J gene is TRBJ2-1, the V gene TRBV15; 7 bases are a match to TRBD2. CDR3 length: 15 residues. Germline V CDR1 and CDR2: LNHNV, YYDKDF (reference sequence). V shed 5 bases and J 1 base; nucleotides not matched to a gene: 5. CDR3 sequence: CATSRSGESYNEQFF. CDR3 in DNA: TGTGCCACCAGCCGGAGCGGGGAATCCTACAATGAGCAGTTCTTC.

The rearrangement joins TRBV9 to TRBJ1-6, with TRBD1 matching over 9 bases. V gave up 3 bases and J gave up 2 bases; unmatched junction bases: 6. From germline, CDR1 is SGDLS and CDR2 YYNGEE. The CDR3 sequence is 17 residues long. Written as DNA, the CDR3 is TGTGCCAGCAGCGAACGACAGGGGGGGACCTATAATTCACCCCTCCACTTT. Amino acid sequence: CASSERQGGTYNSPLHF.

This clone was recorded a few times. The CDR3 sequence: CASSSDRAENEQYF. The CDR3 nucleotides are TGTGCCAGCAGTTCCGACAGGGCAGAGAACGAGCAGTACTTC. This chain uses TRBV6-6 with TRBJ2-7; 7 bases map to TRBD1. The CDR3 runs 14 residues. Germline V lookup: CDR1 MNHNY, CDR2 SVGAGI (reference sequence). With V trimmed by 4 bases and J by 5 bases, 8 bases remained unmatched.

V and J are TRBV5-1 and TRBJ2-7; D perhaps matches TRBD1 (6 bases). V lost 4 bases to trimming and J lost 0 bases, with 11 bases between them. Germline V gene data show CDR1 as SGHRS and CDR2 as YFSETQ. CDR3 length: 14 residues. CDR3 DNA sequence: TGCGCCAGCAGCGGGGGACAAATCTCCTACGAGCAGTACTTC. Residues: CASSGGQISYEQYF.

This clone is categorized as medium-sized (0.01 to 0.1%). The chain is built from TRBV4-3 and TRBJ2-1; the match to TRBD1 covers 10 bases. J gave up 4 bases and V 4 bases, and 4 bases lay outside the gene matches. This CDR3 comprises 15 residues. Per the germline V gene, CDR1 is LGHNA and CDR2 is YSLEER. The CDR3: CASSRGQGDYNEQFF. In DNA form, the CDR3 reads TGCGCCAGCAGCCGCGGACAGGGGGATTACAATGAGCAGTTCTTC.

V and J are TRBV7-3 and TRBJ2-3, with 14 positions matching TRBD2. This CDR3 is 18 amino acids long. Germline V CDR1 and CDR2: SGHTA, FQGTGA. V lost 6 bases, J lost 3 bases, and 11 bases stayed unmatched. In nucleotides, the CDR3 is TGTGCCAGCAGGCCGGGACTAGCGGGGGCCGAATATACAGATACGCAGTATTTT. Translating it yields CASRPGLAGAEYTDTQYF.

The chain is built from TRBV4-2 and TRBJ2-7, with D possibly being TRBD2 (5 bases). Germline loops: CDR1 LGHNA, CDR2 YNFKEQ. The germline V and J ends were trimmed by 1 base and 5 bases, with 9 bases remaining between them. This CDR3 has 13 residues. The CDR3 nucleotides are TGTGCCAGCAGCCAAGTAGGAGGTGACGAGCAGTACTTC. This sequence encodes CASSQVGGDEQYF.

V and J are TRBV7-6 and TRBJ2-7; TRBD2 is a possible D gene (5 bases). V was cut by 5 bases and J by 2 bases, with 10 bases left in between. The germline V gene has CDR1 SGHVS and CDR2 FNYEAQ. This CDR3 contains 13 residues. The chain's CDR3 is CASSPSPTYEQYF. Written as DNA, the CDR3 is TGTGCCAGCAGCCCTAGCCCCACCTACGAGCAGTACTTC.

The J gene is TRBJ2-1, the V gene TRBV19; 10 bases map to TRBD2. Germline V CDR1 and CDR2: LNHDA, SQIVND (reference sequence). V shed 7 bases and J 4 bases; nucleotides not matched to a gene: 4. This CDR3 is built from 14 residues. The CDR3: CASTVAGGYNEQFF. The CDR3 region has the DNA TGTGCCAGTACCGTAGCGGGGGGTTACAATGAGCAGTTCTTC. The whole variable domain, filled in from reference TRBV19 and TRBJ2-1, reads DGGITQSPKYLFRKEGQNVTLSCEQNLNHDAMYWYRQDPGQGLRLIYYSQIVNDFQKGDIAEGYSVSREKKESFPLTVTSAQKNPTAFYLCASTVAGGYNEQFFGPGTRLTVL.

The CDR3 DNA reads TGTGCCAGCAGCTCCTCTGGGAAGGGGGGGCAATATGGCTACACCTTC. This codes for CASSSSGKGGQYGYTF. V usage is TRBV7-8 and J usage is TRBJ1-2; weak D call: TRBD1 (6 bases). Germline CDR1 SGHVS, CDR2 FQNEAQ. The CDR3 extends over 16 amino acids. Between the trimmed V and J ends, which lost 4 bases and 5 bases, there was a span of 20 bases.

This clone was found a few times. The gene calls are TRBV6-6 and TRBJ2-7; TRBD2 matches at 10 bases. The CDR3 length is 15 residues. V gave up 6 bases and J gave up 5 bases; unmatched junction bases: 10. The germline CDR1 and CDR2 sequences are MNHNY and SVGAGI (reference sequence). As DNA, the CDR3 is TGTGCCAGCAGCCCCGCAGCGGGGGGGCCAGACGAGCAGTACTTC. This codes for CASSPAAGGPDEQYF.

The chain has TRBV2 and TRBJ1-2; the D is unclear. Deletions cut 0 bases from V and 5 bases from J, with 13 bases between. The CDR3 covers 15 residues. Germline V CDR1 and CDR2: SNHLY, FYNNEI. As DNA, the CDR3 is TGTGCCAGCAGTGAAGCGCTTAGCAGTATGTATGGCTACACCTTC. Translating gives CASSEALSSMYGYTF.

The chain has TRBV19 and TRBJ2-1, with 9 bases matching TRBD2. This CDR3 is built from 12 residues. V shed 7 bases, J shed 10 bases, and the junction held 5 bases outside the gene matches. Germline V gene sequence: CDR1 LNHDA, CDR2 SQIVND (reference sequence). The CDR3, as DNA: TGTGCCAGTACAGGGGCGGGAGGGGAGCAGTTCTTC. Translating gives CASTGAGGEQFF. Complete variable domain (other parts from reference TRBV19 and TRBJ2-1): DGGITQSPKYLFRKEGQNVTLSCEQNLNHDAMYWYRQDPGQGLRLIYYSQIVNDFQKGDIAEGYSVSREKKESFPLTVTSAQKNPTAFYLCASTGAGGEQFFGPGTRLTVL.

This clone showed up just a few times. The CDR3 sequence is CASSLGSLQGAYEQYF. The CDR3 DNA sequence: TGTGCCAGCAGCCTCGGGTCTCTACAGGGTGCCTACGAGCAGTACTTC. V gene TRBV7-8 combines with J gene TRBJ2-7; D is possibly TRBD1 (6 bases). With 5 bases removed from V and 2 bases from J, the gap between germline ends came to 19 bases. The CDR3 has 16 residues. Germline assignment: CDR1 SGHVS and CDR2 FQNEAQ. The entire variable domain, with the rest obtained from reference TRBV7-8 and TRBJ2-7, is as follows: GAGVSQSPRYKVAKRGQDVALRCDPISGHVSLFWYQQALGQGPEFLTYFQNEAQLDKSGLPSDRFFAERPEGSVSTLKIQRTQQEDSAVYLCASSLGSLQGAYEQYFGPGTRLTVT.

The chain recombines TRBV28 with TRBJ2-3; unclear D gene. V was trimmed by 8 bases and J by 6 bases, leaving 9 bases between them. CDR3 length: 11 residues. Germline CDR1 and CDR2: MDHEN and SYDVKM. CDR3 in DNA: TGTGCCAGCGAGGAGAGGGATACGCAGTATTTT. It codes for CASEERDTQYF.

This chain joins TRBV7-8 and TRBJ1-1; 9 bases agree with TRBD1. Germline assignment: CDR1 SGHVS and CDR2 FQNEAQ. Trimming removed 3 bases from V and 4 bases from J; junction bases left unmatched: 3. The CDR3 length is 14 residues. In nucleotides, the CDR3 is TGTGCCAGCAGCTTGTGGACAGGGGCCACTGAAGCTTTCTTT. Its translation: CASSLWTGATEAFF.